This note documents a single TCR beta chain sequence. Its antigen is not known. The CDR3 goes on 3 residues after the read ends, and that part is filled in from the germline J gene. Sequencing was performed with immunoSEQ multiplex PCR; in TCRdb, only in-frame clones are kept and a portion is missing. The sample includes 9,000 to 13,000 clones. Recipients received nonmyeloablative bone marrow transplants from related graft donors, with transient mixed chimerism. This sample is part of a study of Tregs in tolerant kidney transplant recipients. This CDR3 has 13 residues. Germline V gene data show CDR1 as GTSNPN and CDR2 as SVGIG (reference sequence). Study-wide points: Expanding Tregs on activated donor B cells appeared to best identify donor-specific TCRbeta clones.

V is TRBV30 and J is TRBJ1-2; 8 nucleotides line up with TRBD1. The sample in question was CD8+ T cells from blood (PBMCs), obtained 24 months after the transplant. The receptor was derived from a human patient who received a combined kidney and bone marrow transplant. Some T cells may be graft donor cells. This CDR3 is CAWSGGTGFSYTF. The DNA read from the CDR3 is TGTGCCTGGAGTGGGGGGACAGGTTTTTCC.